The T cell receptor (beta chain) described here comes from a study of T cells in Graves' hyperthyroidism and ophthalmopathy. About the research overall: Peripheral blood draws took place at initial diagnosis, ahead of any treatment.

TCR beta CDR3 regions were amplified from RNA. An initial round of RT-PCR targeting the TCR CDR3 relied on the HTBI primer set. TCRdb processed the multiplex PCR reads anew with MiXCR; each CDR3 protein has one entry. The sample shows some 620,000 distinct CDR3 sequences, around 15% of them seen only once. Study-wide results and limits: Peripheral blood also featured most of the thyroid clonotypes expanded above 0.001.

Per the germline V gene, CDR1 is MNHEY and CDR2 is SMNVEV (reference sequence). This CDR3 is 15 amino acids long. V lost 6 bases, J lost 0 bases, and 12 bases lay in between. In the case of this clonotype: Its antigen remains unidentified.

The clonotype originates from a woman in her thirties with Graves' hyperthyroidism. The specimen was blood. The V gene is TRBV27, the J gene TRBJ1-5, with unresolved D. CDR3 sequence (DNA): TGTGCCAGCAGCTTAATCGGGTATAGCAATCAGCCCCAGCATTTT. This gives the protein CASSLIGYSNQPQHF.